This T cell receptor beta chain appears in the sequencing data of a study of blood T cell repertoires in COVID-19. This CDR3 region has 17 residues. The trim removed 0 bases at V and 8 bases at J, leaving 11 bases unmatched. Per the germline V gene, CDR1 is SGHDT and CDR2 is YYEEEE. This clone was seen a handful of times. Authors' analysis steps: From reference gene primer amplification, estimates of nucleated cell counts were derived. This table comes from immunoSEQ multiplex PCR, and its TCRdb copy is limited to in-frame clones, with some not included. That table furnishes V, J and clone size, whereas the DNA furnished D and trimming. The repertoire has roughly 90,000 clones, 75% to 90% of them found once; the top ten carry around 10%.

The receptor's source is a woman aged 70-85 years with acute or convalescent COVID-19. Material for sequencing was peripheral blood. The chain links TRBV5-6 to TRBJ2-1, with 10 bases fitting TRBD2. The CDR3 is CASSLAPRSGRGDEQFF. DNA for the CDR3: TGTGCCAGCAGCTTGGCCCCGAGGAGCGGGAGGGGTGATGAGCAGTTCTTC.